Listed below are T cell receptor beta chains from one sample, sequenced in a study of blood T cell repertoires in COVID-19. Here immunoSEQ multiplex PCR was the method, and the copy in TCRdb shows in-frame clones only, minus some. The sample carries 400,000 or so clones, around 90% recorded once. Input material: peripheral blood. The source of these receptors is a human donor in a cohort sampled during active COVID-19. Each CDR3 is given with its conserved first and last residue. D genes are given only for firm matches. Some rows mark clone size as missing; the rest say once, few, many or name a class of expanded clone.

J gene | V gene | clone size | D gene | CDR3 DNA | CDR3 protein
TRBJ1-4 | TRBV9 | . | TRBD1 | TGTGCCAGCAGCCAAGGACAGGGAGGTGAAAAACTGTTTTTT | CASSQGQGGEKLFF
TRBJ1-6 | TRBV30 | . | . | TGTGCCTGGAAGGCGGGGGAGTGGAATTCACCCCTCCACTTT | CAWKAGEWNSPLHF
TRBJ2-3 | TRBV11-3 | . | . | TGTGCCAGCAGCTTAGGGCAAAACACAGATACGCAGTATTTT | CASSLGQNTDTQYF
TRBJ2-7 | TRBV10-3 | . | TRBD1 | TGTGCCATCAGGAACCCCGGACAGGGGGGGGACGAGCAGTACTTC | CAIRNPGQGGDEQYF
TRBJ1-5 | TRBV4-1 | . | TRBD1 | TGCGCCAGCAGCCAAGGTAGAAACAGGGGGCGCATCTTCGATCAGCCCCAGCATTTT | CASSQGRNRGRIFDQPQHF
TRBJ2-6 | TRBV5-8 | . | . | TGTGCCAGCAACTTCGGCGAGGCTGGGGCCAACGTCCTGACTTTC | CASNFGEAGANVLTF
TRBJ2-1 | TRBV9 | few | . | TGTGCCAGCAGCCTTTCGTCCGGGACACACTATCAGAGCTCCTACAATGAGCAGTTCTTC | CASSLSSGTHYQSSYNEQFF
TRBJ1-1 | TRBV30 | . | . | TGTGCCTGGAGTTCAGGCCTTGAAGCTTTCTTT | CAWSSGLEAFF
TRBJ2-2 | TRBV25-1 | . | TRBD1 | TGTGCCAGCAGTCTCCGACAGGGGAACACCGGGGAGCTGTTTTTT | CASSLRQGNTGELFF
TRBJ2-1 | TRBV19 | . | . | TGTGCCAGTAGTATAGTTGACACCCCATCCTACAATGAGCAGTTCTTC | CASSIVDTPSYNEQFF
TRBJ1-1 | TRBV4-1 | few | TRBD1 | TGCGCCAGCAGCCCGTCACAACAGGGGACCACTGAAGCTTTCTTT | CASSPSQQGTTEAFF
TRBJ1-1 | TRBV4-1 | . | TRBD1 | TGCGCCAGCAGCCCCTCCGGGACAGGGGTTACTGAAGCTTTCTTT | CASSPSGTGVTEAFF
TRBJ2-7 | TRBV6-1 | . | . | TGTGCCAGCAGTGAAAGGATTAGTGGGGGCAACGAGCAGTACTTC | CASSERISGGNEQYF
TRBJ2-5 | TRBV5-5 | many | TRBD2 | TGTGCCAGCAGCGGGATTGAGGGGAGGGGGACCCAGTACTTC | CASSGIEGRGTQYF
TRBJ2-7 | TRBV25-1 | . | TRBD1 | TGTGCCAGCAGTGACCACGCCGGGACAGGGTCGCGGGAGCAGTACTTC | CASSDHAGTGSREQYF
TRBJ1-1 | TRBV11-2 | once | . | TGTGCCAGCACTCCCGGGAGCGGGACTGAAGCTTTCTTT | CASTPGSGTEAFF
TRBJ2-7 | TRBV20-1 | . | . | TGCAGTGCTAGTGGGGCCAGGGTGTTGTCCTACGAGCAGTACTTC | CSASGARVLSYEQYF
TRBJ1-1 | TRBV5-4 | . | TRBD1 | TGTGCCAGCAGCTTGGCCCCGGGACAGTGGAACACTGAAGCTTTCTTT | CASSLAPGQWNTEAFF
TRBJ2-7 | TRBV27 | . | . | TGTGCCAGCAGTTTATCTACTCTGAGGGCGGGGATCCACGAGCAGTACTTC | CASSLSTLRAGIHEQYF
TRBJ1-1 | TRBV7-9 | . | . | TGTGCCAGCAGCCCCCGGGGGGAAGGCACTGAAGCTTTCTTT | CASSPRGEGTEAFF
TRBJ2-2 | TRBV5-4 | . | . | TGTGCCAGCAGCTTCGCGGGCGACACCGGGGAGCTGTTTTTT | CASSFAGDTGELFF
TRBJ1-1 | TRBV30 | few | TRBD1 | TGTGCCTGGATCCTCCCGGGACAGCCCATTTATCCTTTCTTT | CAWILPGQPIYPFF
TRBJ2-1 | TRBV7-3 | . | TRBD2 | TGTGCCAGCAGCTTAAGGGCGGATCTAGCGGGAATCGGGAATGAGCAGTTCTTC | CASSLRADLAGIGNEQFF
TRBJ1-2 | TRBV25-1 | . | TRBD1 | TGTGCCAGCAGTGAATTGGCAGGGGGCTATGACTATGGCTACACCTTC | CASSELAGGYDYGYTF
TRBJ1-4 | TRBV6-5 | . | . | TGTGCCGTGGGGAGGGCACACAAAAATGAAAAACTGTTTTTT | CAVGRAHKNEKLFF
TRBJ2-1 | TRBV9 | . | TRBD1 | TGTGCCAGCAACCGCGGAATAGGGGGACAGGCTAGCGACCACAATGAGCAGTTCTTC | CASNRGIGGQASDHNEQFF
TRBJ2-1 | TRBV5-4 | . | . | TGTGCCAGCAGCTTGGCTATGACTATCAACAATGAGCAGTTCTTC | CASSLAMTINNEQFF
TRBJ2-1 | TRBV14 | . | TRBD2 | TGTGCCAGCAGCCGCCCTAGCGGGATAGAGCAGTTCTTC | CASSRPSGIEQFF
TRBJ1-5 | TRBV2 | . | . | TGTGCCAGCATTGCAGGGAACAATCAGCCCCAGCATTTT | CASIAGNNQPQHF
TRBJ1-3 | TRBV7-8 | . | TRBD1 | TGTGCCAGCAGCTCCCCCCGGACAGGGAGGTCTGGAAACACCATATATTTT | CASSSPRTGRSGNTIYF
TRBJ2-1 | TRBV7-8 | few | . | TGTGCCAGCAGCGTATACAATGAGCAGTTCTTC | CASSVYNEQFF
TRBJ1-2 | TRBV3-1/TRBV3-2 | . | . | TGTGCCAGCAGCCAAGCGCTATCCCGGACAGAGACAAGGTACTATGGCTACACCTTC | CASSQALSRTETRYYGYTF
TRBJ2-1 | TRBV18 | . | TRBD1 | TGTGCCAGCTCACCAGAAATGGGACAGGGGAACAATGAGCAGTTCTTC | CASSPEMGQGNNEQFF
TRBJ1-5 | TRBV19 | . | . | TGTGCCAGTAGCCCAGGGGTAAGCCAGCCCCAGCATTTT | CASSPGVSQPQHF
TRBJ2-2 | TRBV7-2 | . | . | TGTGCCAGCAGCCCACTGATCGGGGCCGGGGAGCTGTTTTTT | CASSPLIGAGELFF
TRBJ2-7 | TRBV6-5 | . | TRBD1 | TGTGCCAGCAGTTCGGCGTCCAGGACAGGGGGCAAGGAGCAGTACTTC | CASSSASRTGGKEQYF
TRBJ2-7 | TRBV28 | once | . | TGTGCCAGCAGAACAACAGGGAACGAGCAGTACTTC | CASRTTGNEQYF
TRBJ2-1 | TRBV5-1 | . | TRBD2 | TGCGCCAGCAGCTTGGCGCTAGCGGGAGAGGTGCTTGGTGAGCAGTTCTTC | CASSLALAGEVLGEQFF
TRBJ2-5 | TRBV6-5 | . | TRBD1 | TGTGCCAGCAGTTCGGACAGGGTCGCAGAGACCCAGTACTTC | CASSSDRVAETQYF
TRBJ1-2 | TRBV25-1 | . | TRBD1 | TGTGCCAGCAGTGATCTCGGGACAGCGTCTAACTATGGCTACACCTTC | CASSDLGTASNYGYTF
TRBJ2-1 | TRBV7-3 | . | TRBD2 | TGTGCCAGCAGCCCTCGGGGACTAGCGGGAGATCACGAGCAGTTCTTC | CASSPRGLAGDHEQFF
TRBJ2-7 | TRBV2 | . | . | TGTGCCAGCCGTAGGACTCTTCTGGGCGAGCAGTACTTC | CASRRTLLGEQYF
TRBJ1-5 | TRBV5-5 | . | . | TGTGCCAGCAGCTTGGTGGGGGGGCGCGGGAATCAGCCCCAGCATTTT | CASSLVGGRGNQPQHF
TRBJ2-7 | TRBV13 | few | TRBD2 | TGTGCCAGCAGCTGGGGGACTAGCGGGGTCGACGAGCAGTACTTC | CASSWGTSGVDEQYF
TRBJ2-2 | TRBV6-5 | . | . | TGTGCCAGCAGGGCGGCAGGGTACACCGGGGAGCTGTTTTTT | CASRAAGYTGELFF
TRBJ2-1 | TRBV10-3 | . | . | TGTGCCAGCGGAACGAGGGAAGGGAACAATGAGCAGTTCTTC | CASGTREGNNEQFF
TRBJ2-7 | TRBV5-4 | . | TRBD2 | TGTGCCAGCAGCTTGGAGGCTAGCGGGGCCTACGAGCAGTACTTC | CASSLEASGAYEQYF
TRBJ2-5 | TRBV3-1/TRBV3-2 | . | TRBD2 | TGTGCCAGCAGCCAGACGGTAGCGGGAGGGCCGGAGACCCAGTACTTC | CASSQTVAGGPETQYF
TRBJ2-2 | TRBV5-1 | . | TRBD1 | TGCGCCAGCAGCTCGAACGACAGGGCGAACACCGGGGAGCTGTTTTTT | CASSSNDRANTGELFF
TRBJ2-7 | TRBV30 | . | . | TGTGCCTGGAGTGTGTCACAGGGAGGGTACGAGCAGTACTTC | CAWSVSQGGYEQYF
TRBJ2-7 | TRBV6-1 | . | . | TGTGCCAGCAGTGAACGGGGAAGGGGGACCTACGAGCAGTACTTC | CASSERGRGTYEQYF